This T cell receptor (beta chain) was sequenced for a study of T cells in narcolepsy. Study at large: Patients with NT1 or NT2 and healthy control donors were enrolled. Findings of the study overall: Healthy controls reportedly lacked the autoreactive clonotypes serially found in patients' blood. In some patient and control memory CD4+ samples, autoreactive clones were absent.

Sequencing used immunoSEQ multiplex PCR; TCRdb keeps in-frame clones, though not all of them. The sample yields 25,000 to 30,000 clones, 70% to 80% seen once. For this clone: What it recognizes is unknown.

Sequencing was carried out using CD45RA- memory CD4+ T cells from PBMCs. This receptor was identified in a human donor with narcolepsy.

The DNA of the CDR3 is TGTGCCAGCAGCTTACGGCTCGGCGGGGAAGAGACCCAGTACTTC. Protein product: CASSLRLGGEETQYF. The chain carries TRBV7-2 and TRBJ2-5; the D gene is possibly TRBD2 (6 bases). Trimming left V 2 bases short and J 3 bases short, with 13 bases between. The CDR3 has 15 amino acids. CDR1 and CDR2 from the germline V gene are SGHTA and FQGNSA.